This T cell receptor beta chain was retrieved from a study of control samples from healthy donors and cancer patients. This clone has only one observation. The CDR3 runs to 15 residues. The germline V gene has CDR1 SGDLS and CDR2 YYNGEE. V lost 3 bases to trimming and J lost 4 bases, with 14 bases between them. The protocol was immunoSEQ multiplex PCR, while the TCRdb copy is restricted to in-frame clones and leaves out a portion. This sample has fewer than 200,000 clones, with nearly 90% found just once. The chain has TRBV9 and TRBJ2-1; TRBD2 is a possible D gene (6 bases). The receptor was derived from a woman in her fifties or sixties in good health. Sequencing input: blood. DNA for the CDR3: TGTGCCAGCAGCGCGGGGGACTTGAGATACAATGAGCAGTTCTTC. Encoded protein: CASSAGDLRYNEQFF.